This T cell receptor beta chain was sequenced for a study of blood T cells in healthy people across ages. Germline CDR1 reads DFQATT; CDR2 reads SNEGSKA (reference sequence). With 1 base removed from V and 8 bases from J, the gap between germline ends came to 17 bases. The CDR3 runs 14 residues. A second PCR of 7 to 11 cycles used a sample-barcoded 5' primer and a J-beta primer mix. TCRdb reprocessed the 5' RACE reads via MiXCR and lists one record per CDR3 protein. The sample gives about 970,000 distinct CDR3 sequences, roughly 51% of which show up once; over 20% is in the top ten. Per sample, extraction of total RNA gave at least 6 micrograms in every case.

The sample comprised blood. V and J are TRBV20-1 and TRBJ1-2; D not certain. The source is a woman aged 55-75 years in good health. CDR3 protein: CSARASDLEGGYTF. DNA for the CDR3: TGCAGTGCTAGAGCCTCCGACCTGGAGGGCGGCTACACCTTC.